These T cell receptor beta chains were read from a single sample in a study of cytomegalovirus exposure and HLA in healthy donors. TCRdb's copy holds only in-frame clones and misses some; the assay was immunoSEQ multiplex PCR. The table has 100,000 to 150,000 clones, 74% seen once. The sample comprised PBMCs. These receptors all stem from a middle-aged man in good health and CMV-seropositive. Both conserved end residues are part of each CDR3. D genes are given only for firm matches. Rows give clone size only sometimes, using once, few, many, or a class for an expanded clone.

v_gene	abundance	j_gene	d_gene	CDR3aa	CDR3nt
TRBV19	-	TRBJ1-2	-	CASRSQGRYGYTF	TGTGCCAGTAGGTCACAGGGACGCTATGGCTACACCTTC
TRBV9	few	TRBJ2-2	-	CASSAEGVAGELFF	TGTGCCAGCAGCGCAGAGGGTGTGGCCGGGGAGCTGTTTTTT
TRBV27	-	TRBJ1-2	TRBD1	CASSPGQVNYGYTF	TGTGCCAGCAGTCCGGGACAGGTTAACTATGGCTACACCTTC
TRBV4-2	-	TRBJ2-5	TRBD2	CASSPSAGDETQYF	TGTGCCAGCAGCCCCTCGGCGGGAGACGAGACCCAGTACTTC
TRBV9	few	TRBJ1-2	-	CASSVGSGYTF	TGTGCCAGCAGCGTAGGGAGCGGCTACACCTTC
TRBV19	-	TRBJ1-5	TRBD1	CASSISRATGWYSNQPQHF	TGTGCCAGTAGTATTTCTCGTGCGACAGGGTGGTATAGCAATCAGCCCCAGCATTTT
TRBV27	-	TRBJ1-2	-	CASRIQADFVYGYTF	TGTGCCAGCAGAATACAGGCGGATTTCGTCTATGGCTACACCTTC
TRBV2	-	TRBJ2-2	-	CASKAGVNTGELFF	TGTGCCAGCAAGGCGGGCGTGAACACCGGGGAGCTGTTTTTT
TRBV25-1	-	TRBJ2-1	-	CASSRAGAYNEQFF	TGTGCCAGCAGCAGGGCAGGGGCCTACAATGAGCAGTTCTTC
TRBV6-4	-	TRBJ2-1	-	CASSSMGGPSYNEQFF	TGTGCCAGCAGTTCCATGGGGGGACCCTCTTACAATGAGCAGTTCTTC
TRBV9	-	TRBJ2-7	-	CASSVDGLPQYEQYF	TGTGCCAGCAGCGTAGACGGACTCCCCCAATACGAGCAGTACTTC
TRBV2	-	TRBJ1-4	-	CASSEAGRTGNEKLFF	TGTGCCAGCAGTGAAGCAGGCCGCACAGGGAATGAAAAACTGTTTTTT
TRBV11-2	-	TRBJ2-2	TRBD2	CASSPTRLAGGTGELFF	TGTGCCAGCAGCCCGACCCGACTAGCGGGAGGTACCGGGGAGCTGTTTTTT
TRBV6-6	once	TRBJ2-7	-	CASSPLSGGPSYEQYF	TGTGCCAGCAGTCCGCTTTCCGGGGGGCCCTCCTACGAGCAGTACTTC
TRBV9	once	TRBJ2-7	TRBD1	CASSVEVGDRLREQYF	TGTGCCAGCAGCGTAGAGGTTGGGGACAGGCTCCGAGAGCAGTACTTC
TRBV7-2	-	TRBJ2-7	TRBD2	CASSLVIAGGLSYEQYF	TGTGCCAGCAGCTTAGTAATAGCGGGAGGCCTATCCTACGAGCAGTACTTC
TRBV19	-	TRBJ1-2	TRBD1	CASHKGTASNYGYTF	TGTGCCAGTCACAAAGGGACAGCCTCTAACTATGGCTACACCTTC
TRBV6-5	few	TRBJ2-1	-	CASSYSGNNEQFF	TGTGCCAGCAGTTACTCCGGGAACAATGAGCAGTTCTTC
TRBV11-2	-	TRBJ2-5	TRBD2	CASSRGTSGGAGRETQYF	TGTGCCAGCAGCCGCGGGACTAGCGGGGGGGCAGGGCGAGAGACCCAGTACTTC
TRBV19	-	TRBJ1-5	-	CASSIGSSSQHF	TGTGCCAGTAGTATCGGGTCTTCCTCCCAGCATTTT
TRBV27	-	TRBJ1-2	TRBD1	CASSRRTGGLVDGYTF	TGTGCCAGCAGCCGACGGACAGGGGGATTGGTGGATGGCTACACCTTC
TRBV9	-	TRBJ2-5	TRBD1	CASSTDGTGETQYF	TGTGCCAGCAGCACCGACGGGACAGGGGAAACCCAGTACTTC
TRBV27	-	TRBJ1-2	-	CASTAGDLPGSYTF	TGTGCCAGCACCGCGGGGGACCTGCCGGGGAGCTACACCTTC
TRBV9	few	TRBJ1-2	-	CASSVGRGYGYTF	TGTGCCAGCAGCGTAGGCAGGGGCTATGGCTACACCTTC
TRBV11-3	-	TRBJ2-3	TRBD1	CASSTPGTGPDTQYF	TGTGCCAGCAGCACTCCCGGGACAGGGCCAGATACGCAGTATTTT
TRBV5-1	-	TRBJ2-2	-	CASKGQGDTGELFF	TGCGCCAGCAAAGGCCAGGGCGACACCGGGGAGCTGTTTTTT
TRBV9	-	TRBJ2-1	-	CASGRTASYNEQFF	TGTGCCAGCGGACGGACAGCCTCCTACAATGAGCAGTTCTTC
TRBV4-2	-	TRBJ1-2	-	CASSQAAGTTNYGYTF	TGTGCCAGCAGCCAAGCAGCCGGGACAACTAACTATGGCTACACCTTC
TRBV7-2	-	TRBJ1-5	-	CASSRATGGNQPQHF	TGTGCCAGCAGCCGCGCCACGGGGGGGAATCAGCCCCAGCATTTT
TRBV6-1	-	TRBJ1-2	-	CASSGVGGNYGYTF	TGTGCCAGCAGTGGGGTCGGGGGGAACTATGGCTACACCTTC
TRBV19	-	TRBJ1-2	-	CASTSGPPRGYTF	TGTGCCAGTACGTCAGGGCCGCCCCGTGGCTACACCTTC
TRBV5-1	-	TRBJ2-1	-	CASSLEALNEQFF	TGCGCCAGCAGCTTGGAAGCCCTCAATGAGCAGTTCTTC
TRBV4-3	-	TRBJ2-3	-	CASSQELSGPNTDTQYF	TGCGCCAGCAGCCAAGAACTGAGCGGCCCAAACACAGATACGCAGTATTTT
TRBV10-3	few	TRBJ1-1	-	CALQQGSGTEAFF	TGTGCCTTACAACAGGGATCGGGCACTGAAGCTTTCTTT
TRBV7-9	-	TRBJ1-5	-	CASSSYRGPQHF	TGTGCCAGCAGCTCCTACCGGGGGCCCCAGCATTTT
TRBV2	-	TRBJ2-7	-	CASSERASSYEQYF	TGTGCCAGCAGTGAGCGGGCCAGCTCCTACGAGCAGTACTTC
TRBV5-1	-	TRBJ2-1	TRBD2	CASSLALAGGQYNEQFF	TGCGCCAGCAGCTTGGCCTTAGCGGGGGGGCAATACAATGAGCAGTTCTTC
TRBV6-5	few	TRBJ2-2	-	CASNDHSGTGELFF	TGTGCCAGCAACGACCACTCAGGGACCGGGGAGCTGTTTTTT
TRBV6-5	-	TRBJ1-5	-	CASSQGVLSNQPQHF	TGTGCCAGCAGCCAAGGGGTTTTGAGCAATCAGCCCCAGCATTTT
TRBV7-7	few	TRBJ1-1	-	CASSPIPETMNTEAFF	TGTGCCAGCAGCCCAATCCCCGAGACTATGAACACTGAAGCTTTCTTT
TRBV7-2	-	TRBJ2-7	-	CASSLVGTYEQYF	TGTGCCAGCAGCTTAGTCGGGACCTACGAGCAGTACTTC
TRBV7-8	-	TRBJ1-3	-	CASSTSGGFGNTIYF	TGTGCCAGCAGCACCTCGGGGGGGTTTGGAAACACCATATATTTT
TRBV11-2	once	TRBJ2-7	TRBD2	CASSFTSDTSLSYEQYF	TGTGCCAGCAGCTTTACTAGCGACACATCACTCTCCTACGAGCAGTACTTC
TRBV2	once	TRBJ2-3	-	CASSVGDTQYF	TGTGCCAGCAGTGTCGGGGATACGCAGTATTTT
TRBV5-1	-	TRBJ2-5	TRBD1	CASSEQGAQETQYF	TGCGCCAGCAGCGAACAGGGGGCGCAAGAGACCCAGTACTTC
TRBV27	-	TRBJ1-3	-	CASSPSLDRAGNTIYF	TGTGCCAGCAGTCCCTCCTTGGACAGAGCTGGAAACACCATATATTTT
TRBV2	-	TRBJ1-5	-	CASSEAWAVHQPQHF	TGTGCCAGCAGTGAAGCGTGGGCAGTACACCAGCCCCAGCATTTT
TRBV19	-	TRBJ2-7	-	CASSVFEGYEQYF	TGTGCCAGTAGCGTTTTTGAGGGCTACGAGCAGTACTTC